This paragraph covers one TCR beta chain sequence. Its antigen remains unidentified. It has no much larger one-base neighbor in the sample; base qualities were not kept. CDR1 and CDR2 are drawn from the germline V gene: MNHEY, SVGEGT. The CDR3 contains 16 residues, cysteine and phenylalanine counted. Solely the CDR3 DNA is kept, with 48 bases framed from the first base. Trimming leaves V shorter by 3 bases and J shorter by 6 bases, with the junction holding 9 bases beyond the gene matches. The library was built by means of the immunoSEQ multiplex PCR assay. This immuneACCESS table, as held by TCRdb, lists in-frame sequences with V and J called but not all clones. Of the missing ones, under half trace to an unresolved V gene in checked studies; the others have no known cause. This sample is represented by about 150,000 clones; about 94% of them were singletons. The ten most abundant clones make up around 5.4% of the sample.

The data belong to a study of control samples from healthy donors and cancer patients (dated by TCRdb to about 2020). Specimen: blood. This TCR was sampled from a man aged 40-49 years in good health. The chain joins TRBV6-2 or TRBV6-3 to TRBJ2-2; TRBD2 lines up with 8 middle nucleotides. The sequenced DNA is TGTGCCAGCAGTTATCCCGGACTAGCCCCAGCCGGGGAGCTGTTTTTT. Protein translation: CASSYPGLAPAGELFF.